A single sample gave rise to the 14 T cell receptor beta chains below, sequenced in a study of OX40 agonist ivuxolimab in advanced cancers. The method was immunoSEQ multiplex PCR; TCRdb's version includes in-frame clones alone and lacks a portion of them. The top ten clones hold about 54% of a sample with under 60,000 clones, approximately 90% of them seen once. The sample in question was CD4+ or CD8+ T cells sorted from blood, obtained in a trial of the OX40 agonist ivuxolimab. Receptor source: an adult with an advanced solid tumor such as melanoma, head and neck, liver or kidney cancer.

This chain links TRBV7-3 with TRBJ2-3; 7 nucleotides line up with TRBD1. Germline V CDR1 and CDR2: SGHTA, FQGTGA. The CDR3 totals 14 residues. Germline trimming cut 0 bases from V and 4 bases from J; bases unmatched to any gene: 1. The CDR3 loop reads CASSLTGGADTQYF. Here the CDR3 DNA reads TGTGCCAGCAGCTTAACAGGGGGCGCAGATACGCAGTATTTT. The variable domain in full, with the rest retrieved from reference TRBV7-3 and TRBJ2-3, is GAGVSQTPSNKVTEKGKYVELRCDPISGHTALYWYRQSLGQGPEFLIYFQGTGAADDSGLPNDRFFAVRPEGSVSTLKIQRTERGDSAVYLCASSLTGGADTQYFGPGTRLTVL.

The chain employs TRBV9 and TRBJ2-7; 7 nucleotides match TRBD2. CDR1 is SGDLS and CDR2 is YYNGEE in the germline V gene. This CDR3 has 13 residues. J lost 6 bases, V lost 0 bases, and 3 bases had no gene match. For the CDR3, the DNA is TGTGCCAGCAGCGTAGGACTAGCAGCCGAGCAGTACTTC. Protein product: CASSVGLAAEQYF.

The CDR3 coding sequence is TGTGCCAGCAGCGTTGAGGGATTGGGACCTTCAAGATCCTACGAGCAGTACTTC. As protein: CASSVEGLGPSRSYEQYF. This chain uses TRBV13 with TRBJ2-7; D is tentatively TRBD1 or TRBD2 (5 bases each). V lost 5 bases to trimming and J lost 1 base, with 24 bases between them. CDR1 and CDR2 (germline): PRHDT, FYEKMQ (reference sequence). The CDR3 length is 18 residues.

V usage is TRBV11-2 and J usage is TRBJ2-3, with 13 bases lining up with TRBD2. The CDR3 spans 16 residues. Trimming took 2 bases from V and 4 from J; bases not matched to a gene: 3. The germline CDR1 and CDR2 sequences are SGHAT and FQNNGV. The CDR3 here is CASSLSLAGGPDTQYF. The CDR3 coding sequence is TGTGCCAGCAGCTTATCACTAGCGGGGGGGCCAGATACGCAGTATTTT. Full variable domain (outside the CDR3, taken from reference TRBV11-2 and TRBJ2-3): EAGVAQSPRYKIIEKRQSVAFWCNPISGHATLYWYQQILGQGPKLLIQFQNNGVVDDSQLPKDRFSAERLKGVDSTLKIQPAKLEDSAVYLCASSLSLAGGPDTQYFGPGTRLTVL.

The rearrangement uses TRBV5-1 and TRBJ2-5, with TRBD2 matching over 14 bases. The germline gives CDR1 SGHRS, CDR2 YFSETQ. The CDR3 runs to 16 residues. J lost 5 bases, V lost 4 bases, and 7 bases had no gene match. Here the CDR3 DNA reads TGCGCCAGCAGCCCGACTAGCGGGGGGGCCGGGGAGACCCAGTACTTC. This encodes CASSPTSGGAGETQYF. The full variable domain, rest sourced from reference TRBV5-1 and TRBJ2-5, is KAGVTQTPRYLIKTRGQQVTLSCSPISGHRSVSWYQQTPGQGLQFLFEYFSETQRNKGNFPGRFSGRQFSNSRSEMNVSTLELGDSALYLCASSPTSGGAGETQYFGPGTRLLVL.

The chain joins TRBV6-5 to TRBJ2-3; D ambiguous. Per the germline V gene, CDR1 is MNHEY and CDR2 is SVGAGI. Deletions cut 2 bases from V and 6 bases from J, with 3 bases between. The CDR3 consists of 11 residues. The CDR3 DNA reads TGTGCCAGCAGTTACGAGGATACGCAGTATTTT. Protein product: CASSYEDTQYF.

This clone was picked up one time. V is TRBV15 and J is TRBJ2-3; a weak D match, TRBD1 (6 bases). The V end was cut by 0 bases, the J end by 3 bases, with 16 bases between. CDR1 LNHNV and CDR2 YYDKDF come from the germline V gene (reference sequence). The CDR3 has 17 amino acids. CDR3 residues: CATSRDTVGARTDTQYF. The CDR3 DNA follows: TGTGCCACCAGCAGAGATACGGTGGGGGCGCGGACAGATACGCAGTATTTT.

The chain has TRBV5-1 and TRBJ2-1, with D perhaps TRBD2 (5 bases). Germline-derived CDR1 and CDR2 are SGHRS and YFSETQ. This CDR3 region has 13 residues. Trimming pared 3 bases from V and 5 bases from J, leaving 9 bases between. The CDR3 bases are TGCGCCAGCAGCTGGACTGTGGACAATGAGCAGTTCTTC. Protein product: CASSWTVDNEQFF.

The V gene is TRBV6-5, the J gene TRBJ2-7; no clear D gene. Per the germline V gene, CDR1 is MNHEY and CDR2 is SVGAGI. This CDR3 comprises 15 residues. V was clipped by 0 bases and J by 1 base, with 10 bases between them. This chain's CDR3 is CASSYSIGQSYEQYF. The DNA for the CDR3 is TGTGCCAGCAGTTACTCGATTGGCCAGTCCTACGAGCAGTACTTC.

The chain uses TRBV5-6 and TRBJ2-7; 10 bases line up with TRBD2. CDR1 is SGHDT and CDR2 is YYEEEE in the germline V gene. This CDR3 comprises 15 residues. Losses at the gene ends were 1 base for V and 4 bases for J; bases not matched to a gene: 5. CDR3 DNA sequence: TGTGCCAGCAGCTTGTCTGCTAGCGGGAGTTACGAGCAGTACTTC. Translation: CASSLSASGSYEQYF.

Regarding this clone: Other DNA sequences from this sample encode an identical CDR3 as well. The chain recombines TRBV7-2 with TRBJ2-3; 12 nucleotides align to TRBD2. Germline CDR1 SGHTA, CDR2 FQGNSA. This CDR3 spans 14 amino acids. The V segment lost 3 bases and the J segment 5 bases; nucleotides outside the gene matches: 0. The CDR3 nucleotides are TGTGCCAGCAGCTTGGGACTAGCGGGAGATACGCAGTATTTT. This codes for CASSLGLAGDTQYF.

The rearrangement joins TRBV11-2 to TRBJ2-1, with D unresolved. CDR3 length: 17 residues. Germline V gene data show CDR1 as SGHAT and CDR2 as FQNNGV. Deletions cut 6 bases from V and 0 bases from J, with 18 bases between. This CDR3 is CASSNDPTPSSYNEQFF. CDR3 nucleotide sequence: TGTGCCAGCAGTAACGATCCGACGCCTTCCTCCTACAATGAGCAGTTCTTC.

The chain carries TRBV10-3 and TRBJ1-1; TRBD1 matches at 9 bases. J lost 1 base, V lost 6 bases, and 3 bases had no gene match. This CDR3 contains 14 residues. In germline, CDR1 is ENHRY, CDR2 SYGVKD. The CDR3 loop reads CAIRGQGQNTEAFF. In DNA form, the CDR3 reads TGTGCCATCAGGGGACAGGGACAGAACACTGAAGCTTTCTTT.

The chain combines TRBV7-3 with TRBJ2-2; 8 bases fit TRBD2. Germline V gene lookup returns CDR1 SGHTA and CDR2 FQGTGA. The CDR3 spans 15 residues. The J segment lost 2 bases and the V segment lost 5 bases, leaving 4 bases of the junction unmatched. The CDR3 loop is CASSPGLVNTGELFF. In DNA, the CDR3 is TGTGCCAGCAGCCCGGGACTAGTTAACACCGGGGAGCTGTTTTTT.